One and the same sample provided the 16 T cell receptor beta chains below, sequenced in a study of CD8+CD57+ T cells in acquired aplastic anemia. Previously, flow cytometry had revealed CD8+CD57+ cell expansion in the patients chosen for sequencing. Profiling of TCR beta VDJ combinations and CDR3 sequences used genomic DNA as template. TCRdb re-called the reads with MiXCR, one entry per CDR3 protein. The sample consists of some 170,000 distinct CDR3 sequences, 50% to 65% of them appearing once. Material for sequencing was sorted CD4+, CD8+, or CD8+CD57+ T cells (not recorded which) from PBMCs. These receptors came from a human donor with aplastic anemia.

This clonotype was seen just once. The chain has TRBV10-2 and TRBJ2-1; TRBD2 matches 7 bases. The length of the CDR3 is 15 residues. Germline lookup yields CDR1 WSHSY and CDR2 SAAADI. V shed 4 bases and J 0 bases; nucleotides not matched to a gene: 3. The CDR3, as DNA: TGCGCCAGCAGTGTTAGCGGGTACTCCTACAATGAGCAGTTCTTC. Translation: CASSVSGYSYNEQFF.

V and J are TRBV7-6 and TRBJ1-1; tentatively, D is TRBD1 (5 bases). V was cut by 3 bases and J by 4 bases, with 12 bases left in between. The germline V gene encodes CDR1 SGHVS and CDR2 FNYEAQ. The CDR3 runs to 14 residues. The DNA of the CDR3 is TGTGCCAGCAGCTTCCAGGGTAAGGGCACTGAAGCTTTCTTT. Its translation is CASSFQGKGTEAFF.

With regard to this clonotype: Mismatch with germline at one junction end may stem from a read error. The chain employs TRBV24-1 and TRBJ1-5; no definite D call. This CDR3 has 17 residues. The V gene's germline CDR1 is KGHDR and CDR2 SFDVKD. The CDR3 loop is CATGNRDESTSNQPQRF. The CDR3 DNA sequence: TGTGCCACCGGAAACCGCGACGAATCAACGAGCAATCAGCCCCAGCGTTTT.

This chain connects TRBV19 to TRBJ2-2; D is ambiguous. There are 14 residues in the CDR3. With 5 bases removed from V and 4 bases from J, the gap between germline ends came to 11 bases. CDR1 LNHDA and CDR2 SQIVND come from the germline V gene (reference sequence). The CDR3 region has the DNA TGTGCCAGTAGTGGCGTTGGATTCACCGGGGAGCTGTTTTTT. Protein sequence: CASSGVGFTGELFF.

The sample holds many counts of this clonotype. The J gene is TRBJ1-1, the V gene TRBV4-1, with D unresolved. The V end lost 3 bases, the J end lost 3 bases, and 8 bases lay between the germline ends. CDR3 length: 13 amino acids. Germline values: CDR1 MGHRA, CDR2 YSYEKL. DNA for the CDR3: TGCGCCAGCAGCCAGAAAGGTTACACTGAAGCTTTCTTT. This gives the protein CASSQKGYTEAFF.

CDR3 residues: CAISEVAGSNTEAFF. The CDR3 bases are TGTGCCATCAGTGAAGTGGCAGGTTCGAACACTGAAGCTTTCTTT. The chain carries TRBV10-3 and TRBJ1-1; D unclear. Germline V lookup: CDR1 ENHRY, CDR2 SYGVKD. The CDR3 spans 15 residues. V lost 3 bases and J 1 base, leaving 12 bases between the germline ends.

This clonotype showed up just once. V gene TRBV7-9 combines with J gene TRBJ2-2; 10 positions match TRBD2. The CDR3 has 15 amino acids. V shed 5 bases, J shed 5 bases, and the junction held 5 bases outside the gene matches. Germline V gene data show CDR1 as SEHNR and CDR2 as FQNEAQ (reference sequence). CDR3 amino acids: CASSPSGSLTGELFF. CDR3 in DNA: TGTGCCAGCAGCCCTAGCGGGAGCTTAACCGGGGAGCTGTTTTTT.

This clonotype has more than one count but fewer than ten. The chain is built from TRBV6-7 and TRBJ2-7; 12 bases align to TRBD2. TRBV6-7 carries the ORF label, with uncertain function. This CDR3 contains 13 residues. Unmatched junction bases numbered 3, after V lost 6 bases and J lost 6 bases. CDR3 sequence: CASSPLAGGEQYF. Here the CDR3 DNA reads TGTGCCAGCAGCCCACTAGCGGGGGGCGAGCAGTACTTC.

The V call is TRBV7-3, the J call TRBJ2-2; D possibly corresponds to TRBD1 (5 bases). Looked up from germline, CDR1 is SGHTA and CDR2 is FQGTGA. The CDR3 length is 16 residues. The V end lost 5 bases, the J end lost 1 base, and 14 bases lay between the germline ends. In nucleotides, the CDR3 is TGTGCCAGCAGCCCAACCGACAGTAGGAACACCGGGGAGCTGTTTTTT. The encoded protein is CASSPTDSRNTGELFF.

The table lists this clonotype with many counts. V is TRBV14 and J is TRBJ2-7; 8 nucleotides agree with TRBD1. J gave up 7 bases and V 5 bases, and 13 bases lay outside the gene matches. Germline V gives CDR1 SGHDN, CDR2 FVKESK. This CDR3 contains 15 residues. CDR3 in DNA: TGTGCCAGCAGCTCACAGCTCACGACAGGGGAAGAGCAGTACTTC. This codes for CASSSQLTTGEEQYF.

The chain combines TRBV7-9 with TRBJ2-2; TRBD2 matches 8 bases. CDR3 length equals 14 residues. V shed 5 bases and J 5 bases; nucleotides not matched to a gene: 4. Germline CDR1 is SEHNR and CDR2 is FQNEAQ (reference sequence). CDR3 residues: CASSHSGRTGELFF. CDR3 in DNA: TGTGCCAGCAGCCACAGCGGGAGAACCGGGGAGCTGTTTTTT.

The rearrangement uses TRBV6-1 and TRBJ2-7; no clear D. The CDR3 loop spans 13 amino acids. The germline gives CDR1 MNHNS, CDR2 SASEGT. With 0 bases removed from V and 7 bases from J, the gap between germline ends came to 10 bases. The CDR3 DNA reads as TGTGCCAGCAGTGAAGCGCAAGAGAAGGAGCAGTACGTC. Translation gives CASSEAQEKEQYV.

The V gene is TRBV4-1, the J gene TRBJ2-3; 10 bases align to TRBD2. This CDR3 spans 18 amino acids. V dropped 0 bases and J dropped 0; count of bases not matched to a gene: 6. The V gene's germline CDR1 is MGHRA and CDR2 YSYEKL. The CDR3 bases are TGCGCCAGCAGCCAAGATTGGATAGCGGGGGGTAGCACAGATACGCAGTATTTT. It codes for CASSQDWIAGGSTDTQYF.

The chain combines TRBV7-2 with TRBJ2-1, with 7 positions matching TRBD1. The CDR3 extends over 15 amino acids. V gave up 3 bases and J gave up 6 bases; unmatched junction bases: 8. The germline gives CDR1 SGHTA, CDR2 FQGNSA. The CDR3 reads CASSFRGSGSNEQFF. The DNA of the CDR3 is TGTGCCAGCAGCTTCAGGGGGTCTGGGAGCAATGAGCAGTTCTTC.

This clonotype was seen only once. The chain joins TRBV29-1 to TRBJ2-6; D is ambiguous. V shed 7 bases and J shed 0 bases, with 19 bases lying between them. The CDR3 runs to 17 residues. CDR1 and CDR2 from the germline V gene are SQVTM and ANQGSEA. CDR3 nucleotide sequence: TGCAGCGACCCGTCGGCGGCAATCAACTCTGGGGCCAACGTCCTGACTTTC. This translates into CSDPSAAINSGANVLTF.

This clonotype has ten or more counts. This chain joins TRBV5-1 and TRBJ2-2, with 7 bases fitting TRBD1. CDR1 is SGHRS, CDR2 YFSETQ, per germline. The CDR3 loop spans 16 amino acids. V was clipped by 1 base and J by 6 bases; unmatched bases: 9. The CDR3 spells CASSLPPGGTAGELFF. CDR3 DNA sequence: TGCGCCAGCAGCTTGCCGCCAGGGGGAACGGCCGGGGAGCTGTTTTTT.